This paragraph covers one T cell receptor beta chain sequence. The antigen remains unidentified. These data come from a study of blood T cells in healthy people across ages. Study-level background: Per two T cells, template switching captured roughly one barcoded beta molecule. General study findings and limits: Diversity of TCR beta per million T cells declined in a roughly linear way with age.

In germline, CDR1 is KGHSH, CDR2 LQKENI. After removal of 4 bases from V and 4 bases from J, the junction contained 5 bases not matched to a gene. The CDR3 has 16 amino acids. It was with a sample-barcoded 5' primer and a J-beta primer mix that a second PCR of roughly 7 to 12 cycles was run. TCRdb passed the 5' RACE reads through MiXCR, listing each CDR3 protein once. The sample gives approximately 320,000 distinct CDR3 sequences, 25% to 30% of which show up once; roughly 30% is in the top ten. The chain combines TRBV18 with TRBJ2-3; 13 bases agree with TRBD2. The receptor comes from a woman in her 70s in good health. The source material was blood. CDR3 nucleotides: TGTGCCAGCTCACGCCAGACTAGCGGGAGGCCAGATACGCAGTATTTT. This sequence encodes CASSRQTSGRPDTQYF.